The TCR beta chain described here comes from a study of blood T cells in healthy people across ages. Study-wide results and limits: Without sorted subsets, naive and antigen-experienced compartments could not be conclusively compared.

V gave up 5 bases and J gave up 5 bases; unmatched junction bases: 9. Germline V CDR1 and CDR2: DFQATT, SNEGSKA (reference sequence). The CDR3 covers 14 residues. A second PCR of 7 to 11 cycles used a sample-barcoded 5' primer and a J-beta primer mix. A template-switch adaptor containing 12 random nucleotides labeled each cDNA molecule. TCRdb called the 5' RACE reads again in MiXCR, with one record for every CDR3 protein. This sample has approximately 800,000 distinct CDR3 sequences, with around 36% found just once. Caucasian, healthy and from Russia, the donors were aged between 6 and 90. This clonotype was seen many times. The antigen is unknown.

Sequenced material: blood. This TCR came from a young man in good health. The chain couples TRBV20-1 to TRBJ2-5; 9 bases are a match to TRBD1. The CDR3 protein is CSASHRGHHETQYF. For the CDR3, the DNA is TGCAGTGCTTCGCACAGGGGGCATCATGAGACCCAGTACTTC.